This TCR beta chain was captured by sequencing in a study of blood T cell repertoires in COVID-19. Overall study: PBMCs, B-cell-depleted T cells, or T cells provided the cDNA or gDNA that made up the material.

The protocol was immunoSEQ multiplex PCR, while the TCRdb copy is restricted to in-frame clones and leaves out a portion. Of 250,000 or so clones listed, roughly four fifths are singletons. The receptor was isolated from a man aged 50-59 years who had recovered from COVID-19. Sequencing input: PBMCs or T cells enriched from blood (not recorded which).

DNA for the CDR3: TGTGCCAGCAGCAGAGGTGCCGGCTCCTACGAGCAGTACTTC. As protein: CASSRGAGSYEQYF. V is TRBV5-4 and J is TRBJ2-7; D gene ambiguous. The CDR3 has 14 residues. V lost 4 bases to trimming and J lost 0 bases, with 11 bases between them. Germline V CDR1 and CDR2: SGHNT, YYREEE (reference sequence).